This T cell receptor (beta chain) came from a study of blood T cell repertoires in COVID-19. As processed by the authors: The authors estimated nucleated cell counts from reference gene primer amplification. Method: immunoSEQ multiplex PCR; TCRdb's copy keeps in-frame clones and lacks some. V, J and clone size are those of that table, while D and trimming were read from the DNA. The sample holds under 200,000 clones, about 86% seen once. The CDR3 covers 16 residues. Germline V CDR1 and CDR2: LGHNT, FRNRAP. V shed 1 base and J shed 5 bases, with 17 bases lying between them. The source of this sequence is a man aged 18 to 35 with acute or convalescent COVID-19. V usage is TRBV12-5 and J usage is TRBJ2-5; possible D gene TRBD1, 6 bases. Sequencing used peripheral blood. For the CDR3, the DNA is TGTGCTAGTGGTTTGGGTGCACAGGGAAGAGGCGAGACCCAGTACTTC. It is translated as CASGLGAQGRGETQYF.